This T cell receptor (beta chain) was sequenced in a study of shared clonotypes between healthy human individuals. Between the trimmed V and J ends, which lost 2 bases and 7 bases, there was a span of 11 bases. The CDR3 consists of 13 residues. Germline CDR1 reads KGHSH; CDR2 reads LQKENI. Using immunoSEQ multiplex PCR, the repertoire was profiled, and TCRdb retains in-frame clones only, with some absent. The sample carries about 2.2 million clones, about 93% recorded once. Terminally differentiated effector memory CD45RA+ cells were excluded from the naive CD8 cells, which were CD45RO-negative and positively selected for CCR7.

The sample comprised naive CD8+ T cells from PBMCs. The clonotype was recovered from a man aged 18 to 29 in good health. Some clones in this sample may be carry-over from other donors' samples. The chain uses TRBV18 and TRBJ1-1, with D tentatively TRBD1 (6 bases). CDR3 protein: CASSPEQGHEAFF. The CDR3 DNA follows: TGTGCCAGCTCACCAGAACAGGGTCATGAAGCTTTCTTT.